This record covers a single TCR beta chain. This CDR3 has 14 amino acids. Trimming stripped 6 bases from V and 0 bases from J, with 10 bases between. CDR1 and CDR2 (germline): SGDLS, YYNGEE. Repertoires were generated with immunoSEQ multiplex PCR, while TCRdb's copy carries only in-frame clones and drops some. The sample contains 200,000 to 250,000 clones, roughly 90% of which appear only once. This entry belongs to a study of blood T cell repertoires in COVID-19. The sequence was collected from a woman aged 55 to 70 with acute or convalescent COVID-19. The V call is TRBV9, the J call TRBJ1-3; D remains ambiguous. The sequencing sample was made of peripheral blood. DNA for the CDR3: TGTGCCAGCAATTCAGGTGGCTCTGGAAACACCATATATTTT. As protein: CASNSGGSGNTIYF. The full variable domain, in which reference TRBV9 and TRBJ1-3 provide the parts outside the CDR3, is DSGVTQTPKHLITATGQRVTLRCSPRSGDLSVYWYQQSLDQGLQFLIQYYNGEERAKGNILERFSAQQFPDLHSELNLSSLELGDSALYFCASNSGGSGNTIYFGEGSWLTVV.